These 2 T cell receptor beta chains were sequenced from one sample in a study of blood T cell repertoires in COVID-19. Only in-frame clones appear in the TCRdb table, and some are missing; sequencing was by immunoSEQ multiplex PCR. The sample has 90,000 to 100,000 clones; roughly 84% are singletons. Sequences were obtained from peripheral blood. Source of these receptors: a human donor in a cohort sampled during active COVID-19.

The chain carries TRBV19 and TRBJ1-5; no definite D call. With 1 base removed from V and 4 bases from J, the gap between germline ends came to 5 bases. The germline CDR1 and CDR2 sequences are LNHDA and SQIVND (reference sequence). The CDR3 runs 13 residues. CDR3 nucleotide sequence: TGTGCCAGTAGTATAGGGAGGAATCAGCCCCAGCATTTT. It translates to CASSIGRNQPQHF.

The chain combines TRBV24-1 with TRBJ2-1; D is possibly TRBD1 (6 bases). The CDR3 extends over 13 amino acids. V shed 4 bases and J shed 9 bases, with 12 bases lying between them. CDR1 KGHDR and CDR2 SFDVKD come from the germline V gene. CDR3 coding DNA: TGTGCCACCAGTGACTCTGTGACAGGTGAGCAGTTCTTC. Translated, it gives CATSDSVTGEQFF.